Following are 30 T cell receptor beta chains from one sample sequenced in a study of blood T cell repertoires in COVID-19. Produced via immunoSEQ multiplex PCR; TCRdb's table is partial and in-frame only. This table has more than 75,000 clones, about 92% appearing once. The sample was peripheral blood. The receptors stem from a man aged 45-65 years with acute or convalescent COVID-19.

This rearrangement joins TRBV29-1 to TRBJ2-7, with a weak D call TRBD1 (7 bases). Per the germline V gene, CDR1 is SQVTM and CDR2 is ANQGSEA. Trimming cost V 6 bases and J 1 base, with 13 bases left between them. The CDR3 is 13 residues long. In DNA form, the CDR3 reads TGCAGCGTGGGGGGACAGCTTTCCTACGAGCAGTACTTC. Residues: CSVGGQLSYEQYF.

V is TRBV15 and J is TRBJ2-7; TRBD2 is a possible D gene (6 bases). Trimming took 5 bases from V and 2 from J, leaving 10 bases between them. Looked up from germline, CDR1 is LNHNV and CDR2 is YYDKDF (reference sequence). The CDR3 totals 13 residues. The CDR3 DNA sequence: TGTGCCACCAGCCCCGGGACTGCCTACGAGCAGTACTTC. This sequence encodes CATSPGTAYEQYF.

CDR3 protein: CASSEMTGGSLYTEAFF. The CDR3 DNA is TGTGCCAGCAGTGAAATGACAGGGGGCTCCCTCTACACTGAAGCTTTCTTT. The chain links TRBV6-1 to TRBJ1-1, with 10 positions matching TRBD1. J gave up 3 bases and V 2 bases, and 9 bases lay outside the gene matches. Germline V gene sequence: CDR1 MNHNS, CDR2 SASEGT. The CDR3 has 17 residues.

A single count supports this clone. This chain's CDR3 is CASTSESYNEQFF. CDR3 nucleotides: TGTGCCAGCACGTCCGAGAGCTACAATGAGCAGTTCTTC. J is TRBJ2-1 and V is TRBV2; D gene unclear. The CDR3 is 13 amino acids. V gave up 7 bases and J gave up 3 bases, with 10 bases separating them. In germline, CDR1 is SNHLY, CDR2 FYNNEI. The full variable domain, with the rest looked up from reference TRBV2 and TRBJ2-1, is EPEVTQTPSHQVTQMGQEVILRCVPISNHLYFYWYRQILGQKVEFLVSFYNNEISEKSEIFDDQFSVERPDGSNFTLKIRSTKLEDSAMYFCASTSESYNEQFFGPGTRLTVL.

The CDR3 protein is CASSLGLGGRAEAFF. The CDR3 nucleotides are TGTGCCAGCAGCTTAGGTTTGGGGGGGCGGGCTGAAGCTTTCTTT. The V call is TRBV7-8, the J call TRBJ1-1; possible D gene TRBD1, 6 bases. CDR1 is SGHVS, CDR2 FQNEAQ, per germline. V dropped 1 base and J dropped 6 bases, with 15 bases sitting between them. The CDR3 is 15 amino acids.

The chain employs TRBV3-1 (or the pseudogene TRBV3-2) and TRBJ2-2, with D possibly matching TRBD1 (6 bases). V shed 7 bases and J shed 1 base, with 10 bases lying between them. The CDR3 length is 14 residues. Germline CDR1 and CDR2: LGHDT and YNNKEL (reference sequence). CDR3: CASKTGLNTGELFF. The CDR3 DNA reads as TGTGCCAGCAAAACAGGGCTGAACACCGGGGAGCTGTTTTTT.

The V gene is TRBV5-1, the J gene TRBJ2-5; weak D call: TRBD2 (6 bases). CDR3 size: 14 residues. V gave up 2 bases and J gave up 5 bases, with 13 bases separating them. The germline V gene encodes CDR1 SGHRS and CDR2 YFSETQ. The CDR3 DNA reads as TGCGCCAGCAGCTTCGGGAGAGTATGGGAGACCCAGTACTTC. Encoded protein: CASSFGRVWETQYF.

V and J are TRBV9 and TRBJ1-4; TRBD1 matches at 9 bases. The CDR3 spans 17 residues. V was pared by 0 bases and J by 0 bases, with 3 bases of the junction left unmatched. The germline gives CDR1 SGDLS, CDR2 YYNGEE. DNA for the CDR3: TGTGCCAGCAGCGTAGCGGACAGGGGTTCAACTAATGAAAAACTGTTTTTT. Its translation is CASSVADRGSTNEKLFF.

The chain recombines TRBV24-1 with TRBJ2-3, with 9 bases lining up with TRBD2. CDR1 is KGHDR, CDR2 SFDVKD, per germline. The CDR3 contains 13 residues. V lost 4 bases to trimming and J lost 6 bases; unmatched junction nucleotides: 1. CDR3 sequence reads: CATSEGLADTQYF. For the CDR3, the DNA is TGTGCCACCAGTGAGGGACTAGCCGATACGCAGTATTTT.

The chain joins TRBV6-6 to TRBJ2-1, with 7 bases matching TRBD2. This CDR3 comprises 15 residues. Trimming took 0 bases from V and 3 from J; bases not matched to a gene: 2. Germline V gene sequence: CDR1 MNHNY, CDR2 SVGAGI (reference sequence). The CDR3 loop is CASSYSASGYNEQFF. CDR3 DNA sequence: TGTGCCAGCAGTTACTCCGCTAGCGGCTACAATGAGCAGTTCTTC.

The rearrangement uses TRBV18 and TRBJ1-1; D perhaps matches TRBD1 (5 bases). The CDR3 is 13 amino acids. Trimming took 3 bases from V and 1 from J, leaving 6 bases between them. CDR1 and CDR2 (germline): KGHSH, LQKENI. The CDR3 spells CASSPGGNTEAFF. The CDR3 DNA is TGTGCCAGCTCACCGGGGGGGAACACTGAAGCTTTCTTT.

This chain links TRBV5-4 with TRBJ2-5, with 9 positions matching TRBD2. V dropped 4 bases and J dropped 4; count of bases not matched to a gene: 11. Germline CDR1 SGHNT, CDR2 YYREEE (reference sequence). The CDR3 is 16 residues long. Here the CDR3 DNA reads TGTGCCAGCAGCGGTCGGGCGGGAGGGGCCGGAGAGACCCAGTACTTC. Amino acids: CASSGRAGGAGETQYF.

The V and J genes are TRBV18 and TRBJ1-1, with D possibly matching TRBD1 (6 bases). Germline CDR1 KGHSH, CDR2 LQKENI. V lost 4 bases and J 7 bases, leaving 13 bases between the germline ends. The CDR3 is made up of 13 amino acids. CDR3 in amino acids: CASSLLDSSEAFF. CDR3 DNA sequence: TGTGCCAGCTCACTACTGGACAGCAGTGAAGCTTTCTTT.

This chain joins TRBV2 and TRBJ1-1; D not resolved. Germline V gene data show CDR1 as SNHLY and CDR2 as FYNNEI. The V gene lost 2 bases and the J gene lost 6 bases, with 25 bases spanning the gap. This CDR3 is 18 amino acids long. This CDR3 reads CASSEFGPRGATTAEAFF. Written as DNA, the CDR3 is TGTGCCAGCAGTGAATTCGGCCCACGGGGTGCGACCACCGCTGAAGCTTTCTTT.

This clone was seen just once. This sequence joins TRBV6-2 or TRBV6-3 and TRBJ1-2; 8 bases agree with TRBD1. Losses at the gene ends were 2 bases for V and 2 bases for J; bases not matched to a gene: 7. The CDR3 contains 16 residues. The germline CDR1 and CDR2 sequences are MNHEY and SVGEGT. The CDR3 loop is CASSYRGTGPNYGYTF. As DNA, the CDR3 is TGTGCCAGCAGTTACAGGGGGACAGGACCAAACTATGGCTACACCTTC.

The V and J genes are TRBV28 and TRBJ2-1; D is ambiguous. Trimming pared 6 bases from V and 8 bases from J, leaving 11 bases between. Germline CDR1 reads MDHEN; CDR2 reads SYDVKM. This CDR3 region has 12 residues. The CDR3, as DNA: TGTGCCAGCAGCTCCCCCGTAGATGAGCAGTTCTTC. It codes for CASSSPVDEQFF. The full variable domain, completed using reference TRBV28 and TRBJ2-1, is DVKVTQSSRYLVKRTGEKVFLECVQDMDHENMFWYRQDPGLGLRLIYFSYDVKMKEKGDIPEGYSVSREKKERFSLILESASTNQTSMYLCASSSPVDEQFFGPGTRLTVL.

The chain is built from TRBV7-8 and TRBJ1-1; D possibly corresponds to TRBD1 (5 bases). Germline CDR1 is SGHVS and CDR2 is FQNEAQ. V was trimmed by 4 bases and J by 3 bases, leaving 15 bases between them. The CDR3 sequence is 15 residues long. The CDR3, as DNA: TGTGCCAGCAGCTCGGGGGGGATGGAGGACACTGAAGCTTTCTTT. This encodes CASSSGGMEDTEAFF.

V usage is TRBV7-2 and J usage is TRBJ2-5, with a weak D call TRBD2 (6 bases). Germline assignment: CDR1 SGHTA and CDR2 FQGNSA. CDR3 length: 13 amino acids. Deletions cut 3 bases from V and 5 bases from J, with 10 bases between. CDR3 sequence: CASSFYLAETQYF. CDR3 nucleotide sequence: TGTGCCAGCAGCTTTTACCTAGCGGAGACCCAGTACTTC.

This clone has a handful of counts. The J gene is TRBJ1-4, the V gene TRBV4-2, with 8 bases matching TRBD1. The CDR3 sequence is 16 residues long. Germline trimming cut 2 bases from V and 2 bases from J; bases unmatched to any gene: 4. Germline CDR1 LGHNA, CDR2 YNFKEQ. CDR3 bases: TGTGCCAGCAGCCAAACGGACAGGGCGACTAATGAAAAACTGTTTTTT. Protein sequence: CASSQTDRATNEKLFF.

This clone showed up just once. The chain recombines TRBV5-1 with TRBJ2-7; the match to TRBD2 covers 8 bases. V shed 4 bases, J shed 5 bases, and the junction held 8 bases outside the gene matches. This CDR3 is built from 14 residues. Germline V gene lookup returns CDR1 SGHRS and CDR2 YFSETQ. The CDR3 nucleotides read TGCGCCAGCAGCCGGGAGGGCTACCAGGACGAGCAGTACTTC. Translating it yields CASSREGYQDEQYF.

The CDR3 nucleotides are TGTGCCAGCAGCCCCCGGACAGCCGAGCAGTACTTC. This codes for CASSPRTAEQYF. The J gene is TRBJ2-7, the V gene TRBV3-1 (or the pseudogene TRBV3-2), with TRBD1 as a possible D gene (6 bases). V gave up 4 bases and J gave up 6 bases, with 10 bases separating them. Germline V gene data show CDR1 as LGHDT and CDR2 as YNNKEL (reference sequence). The CDR3 extends over 12 amino acids.

The CDR3 DNA is TGTGCCAGCAGCCAAGGGAGACTAACATACCAAGAGACCCAGTACTTC. It specifies CASSQGRLTYQETQYF. The rearrangement uses TRBV3-1 (or the pseudogene TRBV3-2) and TRBJ2-5, with a possible D match to TRBD2 (5 bases). The CDR3 is made up of 16 amino acids. Germline V lookup: CDR1 LGHDT, CDR2 YNNKEL (reference sequence). V lost 1 base and J 0 bases, leaving 12 bases between the germline ends.

A few counts support this clone. The chain recombines TRBV6-5 with TRBJ1-2; perhaps TRBD1 as D (5 bases). CDR3 length: 13 residues. V was clipped by 5 bases and J by 2 bases, with 9 bases between them. The germline gives CDR1 MNHEY, CDR2 SVGAGI. In DNA, the CDR3 is TGTGCCAGCAGTCCCGACAGCAACTATGGCTACACCTTC. Encoded protein: CASSPDSNYGYTF.

This chain joins TRBV5-8 and TRBJ1-1; 10 bases are a match to TRBD1. This CDR3 region has 14 residues. V gave up 0 bases and J gave up 11 bases; unmatched junction bases: 7. CDR1 and CDR2 (germline): SGHTS, YDEGEE. The CDR3 nucleotides are TGTGCCAGCAGCTTGGGGGGACAGGGGAACGCGGCTTTCTTT. It codes for CASSLGGQGNAAFF.

The CDR3 region is CASSFDRSGNTIYF. In DNA, the CDR3 is TGTGCCAGCAGCTTTGACAGGTCTGGAAACACCATATATTTT. The chain carries TRBV7-3 and TRBJ1-3, with a tentative D call TRBD1 (6 bases). The length of the CDR3 is 14 residues. The germline V and J ends were trimmed by 3 bases and 1 base, with 7 bases remaining between them. Germline-derived CDR1 and CDR2 are SGHTA and FQGTGA.

This chain uses TRBV9 with TRBJ2-5, with TRBD1 matching 8 bases. The ends lost 0 bases at V and 3 bases at J; junction bases unmatched: 4. The CDR3 consists of 15 residues. The germline V gene has CDR1 SGDLS and CDR2 YYNGEE. This CDR3 is CASSVGTGLKETQYF. The CDR3 region has the DNA TGTGCCAGCAGCGTAGGGACAGGGTTAAAAGAGACCCAGTACTTC.

In the case of this clone: The sample has other DNA sequences that encode this CDR3 too. This rearrangement joins TRBV9 to TRBJ2-5, with TRBD2 matching over 7 bases. Germline assignment: CDR1 SGDLS and CDR2 YYNGEE. This CDR3 spans 15 amino acids. The ends lost 3 bases at V and 0 bases at J; junction bases unmatched: 5. CDR3 coding DNA: TGTGCCAGCAGCGGGGGGACTATGTACCAAGAGACCCAGTACTTC. Translating it yields CASSGGTMYQETQYF.

The rearrangement joins TRBV7-8 to TRBJ1-4; TRBD1 matches 7 bases. The ends lost 5 bases at V and 5 bases at J; junction bases unmatched: 8. Germline assignment: CDR1 SGHVS and CDR2 FQNEAQ. This CDR3 is built from 15 residues. The CDR3 nucleotides are TGTGCCAGCAGCCGAGAGAACAGGGGCAATGAAAAACTGTTTTTT. Translated, it gives CASSRENRGNEKLFF.

This chain uses TRBV9 with TRBJ2-7; 7 positions match TRBD1. The CDR3 loop spans 15 amino acids. The J segment lost 5 bases and the V segment lost 0 bases, leaving 8 bases of the junction unmatched. Germline V gives CDR1 SGDLS, CDR2 YYNGEE. The CDR3 DNA reads as TGTGCCAGCAGCGTAGCAGGCGGACAGGTCAACGAGCAGTACTTC. This translates into CASSVAGGQVNEQYF.

The rearrangement links TRBV14 to TRBJ1-4, with a possible D match to TRBD1 (5 bases). V was cut by 0 bases and J by 5 bases, with 10 bases left in between. The CDR3 covers 15 residues. CDR1 is SGHDN, CDR2 FVKESK, per germline. CDR3 protein: CASSQELTDNEKLFF. DNA for the CDR3: TGTGCCAGCAGCCAAGAATTGACAGACAATGAAAAACTGTTTTTT.